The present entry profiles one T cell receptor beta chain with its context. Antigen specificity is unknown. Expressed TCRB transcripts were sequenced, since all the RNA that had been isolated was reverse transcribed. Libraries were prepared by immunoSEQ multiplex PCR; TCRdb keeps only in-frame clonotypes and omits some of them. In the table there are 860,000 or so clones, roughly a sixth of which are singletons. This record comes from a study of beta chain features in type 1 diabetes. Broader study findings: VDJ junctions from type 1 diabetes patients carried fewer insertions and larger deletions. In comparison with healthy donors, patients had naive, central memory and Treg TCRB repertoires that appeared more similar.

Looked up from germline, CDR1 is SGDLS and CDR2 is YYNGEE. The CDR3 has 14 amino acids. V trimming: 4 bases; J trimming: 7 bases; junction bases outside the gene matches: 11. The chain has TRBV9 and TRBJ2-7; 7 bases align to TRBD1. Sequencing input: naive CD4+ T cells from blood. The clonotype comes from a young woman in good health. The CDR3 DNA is TGTGCCAGCAGCCCAGGACAGGACCGGAGGGAGCAGTACTTC. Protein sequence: CASSPGQDRREQYF.